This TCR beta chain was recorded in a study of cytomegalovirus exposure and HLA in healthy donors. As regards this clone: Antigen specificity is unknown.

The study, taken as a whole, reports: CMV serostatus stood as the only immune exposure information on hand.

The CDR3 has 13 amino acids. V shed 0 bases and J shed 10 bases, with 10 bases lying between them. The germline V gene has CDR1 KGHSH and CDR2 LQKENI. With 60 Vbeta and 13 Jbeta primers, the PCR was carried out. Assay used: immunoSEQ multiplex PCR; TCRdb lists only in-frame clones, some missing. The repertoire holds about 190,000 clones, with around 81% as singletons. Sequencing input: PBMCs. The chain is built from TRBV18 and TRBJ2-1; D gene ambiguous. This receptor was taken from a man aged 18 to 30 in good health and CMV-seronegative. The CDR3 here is CASSPPVAREQFF. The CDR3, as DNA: TGTGCCAGCTCACCACCAGTCGCTCGGGAGCAGTTCTTC.